A selection of T cell receptor beta chains follows, all from one sample in a study of control samples from healthy donors and cancer patients. Produced via immunoSEQ multiplex PCR; TCRdb's table is partial and in-frame only. In the table there are about 82,000 clones, about 90% of which are singletons. Specimen: blood. These receptors originate from a man in his forties or fifties in good health. CDR3s include the opening cysteine and the closing phenylalanine or tryptophan. The D gene is left open where the match is weak. For some rows the clone size is stated as once, few or many, or as a class when expanded; others skip it.

v_call	clone_size	j_call	d_call	cdr3_aa	cdr3_nt
TRBV5-1	NA	TRBJ2-5	NA	CASTGRGGAEETQYF	TGCGCCAGCACGGGGAGGGGGGGCGCGGAAGAGACCCAGTACTTC
TRBV7-2	NA	TRBJ2-1	TRBD2	CASAPSGVGNEQFF	TGTGCCAGCGCACCTAGCGGGGTCGGAAATGAGCAGTTCTTC
TRBV13	NA	TRBJ1-5	NA	CASSPRGGVGQPQHF	TGTGCCAGCAGCCCCAGAGGGGGGGTAGGTCAGCCCCAGCATTTT
TRBV11-2	NA	TRBJ1-4	TRBD1	CASSYRQGGVWEKLFF	TGTGCCAGCAGCTATAGACAGGGAGGGGTATGGGAAAAACTGTTTTTT
TRBV30	NA	TRBJ1-6	NA	CAWSVSGNSPLHF	TGTGCCTGGAGTGTATCGGGGAATTCACCCCTCCACTTT
TRBV4-1	few	TRBJ2-1	NA	CASSPIPETSTTDEQFF	TGCGCCAGCAGCCCAATCCCCGAGACTAGTACTACAGATGAGCAGTTCTTC
TRBV27	NA	TRBJ1-6	TRBD1	CASSWGQIYNSPLHF	TGTGCCAGCAGTTGGGGACAGATTTATAATTCACCCCTCCACTTT
TRBV9	NA	TRBJ2-6	TRBD1	CASSVESVVAQGVWANVLTF	TGTGCCAGCAGCGTAGAGTCGGTAGTTGCCCAGGGGGTCTGGGCCAACGTCCTGACTTTC
TRBV29-1	NA	TRBJ1-1	NA	CSVKDNMNTEAFF	TGCAGCGTAAAAGACAACATGAACACTGAAGCTTTCTTT
TRBV12-3/TRBV12-4	NA	TRBJ1-4	NA	CASSLVPGEKLFF	TGTGCCAGCAGTTTAGTTCCGGGGGAAAAACTGTTTTTT
TRBV2	NA	TRBJ1-2	NA	CASSELAGAQGYTF	TGTGCCAGCAGTGAACTGGCAGGGGCTCAAGGCTACACCTTC
TRBV4-3	NA	TRBJ2-5	NA	CASSLDRIQETQYF	TGCGCCAGCAGCCTCGACAGGATTCAAGAGACCCAGTACTTC
TRBV24-1	NA	TRBJ2-2	TRBD2	CATSAYRGDTGELFF	TGTGCCACCAGTGCCTACCGGGGGGACACCGGGGAGCTGTTTTTT
TRBV12-5	NA	TRBJ2-7	NA	CASGLVVGATYEQYF	TGTGCTAGTGGTTTGGTCGTGGGGGCCACCTACGAGCAGTACTTC